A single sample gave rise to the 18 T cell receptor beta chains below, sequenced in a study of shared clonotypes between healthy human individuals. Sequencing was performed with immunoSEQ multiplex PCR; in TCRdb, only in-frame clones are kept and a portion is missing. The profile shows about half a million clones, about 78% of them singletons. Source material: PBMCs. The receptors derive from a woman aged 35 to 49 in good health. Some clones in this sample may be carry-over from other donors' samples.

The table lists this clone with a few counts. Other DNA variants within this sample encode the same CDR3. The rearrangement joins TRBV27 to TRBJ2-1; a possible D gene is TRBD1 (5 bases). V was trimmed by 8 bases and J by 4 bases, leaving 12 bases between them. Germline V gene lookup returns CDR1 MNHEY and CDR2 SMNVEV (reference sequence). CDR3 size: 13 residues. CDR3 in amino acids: CASRGHLYNEQFF. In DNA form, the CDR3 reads TGTGCCAGCCGAGGACACCTATACAATGAGCAGTTCTTC.

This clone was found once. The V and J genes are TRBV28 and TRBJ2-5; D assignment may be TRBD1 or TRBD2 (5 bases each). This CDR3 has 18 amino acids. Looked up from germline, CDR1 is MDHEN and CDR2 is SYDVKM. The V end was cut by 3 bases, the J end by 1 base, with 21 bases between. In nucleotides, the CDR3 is TGTGCCAGCAGTTTTTCCGCTGAGGGACCCTACTCCCAAGAGACCCAGTACTTC. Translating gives CASSFSAEGPYSQETQYF.

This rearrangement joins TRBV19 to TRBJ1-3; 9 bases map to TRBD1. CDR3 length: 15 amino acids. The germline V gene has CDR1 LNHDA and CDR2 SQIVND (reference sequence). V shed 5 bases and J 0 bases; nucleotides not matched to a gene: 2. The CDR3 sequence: CASSRDRVSGNTIYF. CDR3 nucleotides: TGTGCCAGTAGTCGGGACAGGGTCTCTGGAAACACCATATATTTT.

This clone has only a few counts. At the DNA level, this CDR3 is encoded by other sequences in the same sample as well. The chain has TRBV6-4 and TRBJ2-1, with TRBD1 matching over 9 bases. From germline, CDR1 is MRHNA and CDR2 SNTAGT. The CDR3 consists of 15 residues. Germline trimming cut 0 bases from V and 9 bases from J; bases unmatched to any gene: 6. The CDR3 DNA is TGTGCCAGCAGTGACTCGACAGGGGGTTTGAGTGAGCAGTTCTTC. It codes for CASSDSTGGLSEQFF.

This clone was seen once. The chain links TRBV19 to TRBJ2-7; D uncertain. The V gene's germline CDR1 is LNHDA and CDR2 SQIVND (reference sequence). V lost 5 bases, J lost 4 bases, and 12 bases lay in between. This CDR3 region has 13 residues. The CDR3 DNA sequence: TGTGCCAGTAGTCCCGGCGGCCGATACGAGCAGTACTTC. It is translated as CASSPGGRYEQYF. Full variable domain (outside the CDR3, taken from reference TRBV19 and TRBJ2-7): DGGITQSPKYLFRKEGQNVTLSCEQNLNHDAMYWYRQDPGQGLRLIYYSQIVNDFQKGDIAEGYSVSREKKESFPLTVTSAQKNPTAFYLCASSPGGRYEQYFGPGTRLTVT.

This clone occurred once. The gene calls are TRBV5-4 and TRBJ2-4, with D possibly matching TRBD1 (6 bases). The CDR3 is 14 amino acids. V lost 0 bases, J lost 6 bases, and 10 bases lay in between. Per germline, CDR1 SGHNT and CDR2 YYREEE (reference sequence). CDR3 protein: CASSLDRAVNIQYF. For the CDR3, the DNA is TGTGCCAGCAGCTTGGACAGGGCGGTAAACATTCAGTACTTC.

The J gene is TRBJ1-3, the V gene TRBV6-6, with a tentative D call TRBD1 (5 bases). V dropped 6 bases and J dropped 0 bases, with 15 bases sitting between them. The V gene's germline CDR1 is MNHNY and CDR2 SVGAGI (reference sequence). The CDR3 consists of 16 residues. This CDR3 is CASRSSREGSGNTIYF. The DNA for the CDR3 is TGTGCCAGCAGGTCCTCCAGGGAGGGCTCTGGAAACACCATATATTTT.

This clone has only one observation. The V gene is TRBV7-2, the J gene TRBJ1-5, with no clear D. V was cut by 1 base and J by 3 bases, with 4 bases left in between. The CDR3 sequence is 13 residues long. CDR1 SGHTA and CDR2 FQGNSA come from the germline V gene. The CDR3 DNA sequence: TGTGCCAGCAGCTTAGGGATCAATCAGCCCCAGCATTTT. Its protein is CASSLGINQPQHF.

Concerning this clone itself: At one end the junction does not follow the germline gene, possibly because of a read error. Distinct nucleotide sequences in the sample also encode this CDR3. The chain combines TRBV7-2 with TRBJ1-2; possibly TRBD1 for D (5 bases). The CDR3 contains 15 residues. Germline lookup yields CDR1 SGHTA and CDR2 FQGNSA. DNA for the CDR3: TGTGCCAGCAGCTTAACCCAGGGAGGTTGGGATGGTTACACCTTC. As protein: CASSLTQGGWDGYTF.

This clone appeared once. The CDR3 bases are TGTGCCAGCAGCTTGTGCCGGGGAGGGGCTTTCTTT. Residues: CASSLCRGGAFF. The chain uses TRBV7-9 and TRBJ1-1; D call uncertain. The CDR3 covers 12 residues. Germline lookup yields CDR1 SEHNR and CDR2 FQNEAQ (reference sequence). V lost 3 bases and J 11 bases, leaving 13 bases between the germline ends.

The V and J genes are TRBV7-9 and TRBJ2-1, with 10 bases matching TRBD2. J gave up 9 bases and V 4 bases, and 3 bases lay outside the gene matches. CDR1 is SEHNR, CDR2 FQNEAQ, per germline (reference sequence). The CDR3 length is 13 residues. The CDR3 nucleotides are TGTGCCAGCAGCTCTAGCGGGAGCCGTGAGCAGTTCTTC. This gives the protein CASSSSGSREQFF.

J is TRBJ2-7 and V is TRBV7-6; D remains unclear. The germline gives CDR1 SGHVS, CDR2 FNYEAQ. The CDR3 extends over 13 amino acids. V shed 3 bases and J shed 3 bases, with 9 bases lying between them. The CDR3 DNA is TGTGCCAGCAGCTTGAACCCTGACTACGAGCAGTACTTC. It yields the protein CASSLNPDYEQYF.

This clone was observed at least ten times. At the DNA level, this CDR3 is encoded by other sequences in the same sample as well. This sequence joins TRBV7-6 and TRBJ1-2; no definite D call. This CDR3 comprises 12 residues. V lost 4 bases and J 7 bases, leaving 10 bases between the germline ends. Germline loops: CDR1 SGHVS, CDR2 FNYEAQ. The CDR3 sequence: CASSSMGSGYTF. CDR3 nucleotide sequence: TGTGCCAGCAGCTCGATGGGGTCTGGCTACACCTTC.

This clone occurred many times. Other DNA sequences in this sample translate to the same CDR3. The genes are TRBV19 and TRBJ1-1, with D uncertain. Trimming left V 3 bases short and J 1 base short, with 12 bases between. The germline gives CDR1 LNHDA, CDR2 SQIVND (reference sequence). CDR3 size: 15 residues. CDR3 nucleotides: TGTGCCAGTAGTATTAGTCGCGCGGGGAACACTGAAGCTTTCTTT. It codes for CASSISRAGNTEAFF.

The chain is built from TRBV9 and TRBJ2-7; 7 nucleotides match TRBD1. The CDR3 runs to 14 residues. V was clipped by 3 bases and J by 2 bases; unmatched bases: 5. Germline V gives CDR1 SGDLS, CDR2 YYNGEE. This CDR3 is CASSDDRAPYEQYF. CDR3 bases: TGTGCCAGCAGCGACGACAGGGCCCCCTACGAGCAGTACTTC.

CDR3 region: CASSDLAGLGSEQYF. The CDR3 DNA is TGTGCCAGCAGTGACCTAGCGGGCCTAGGATCCGAGCAGTACTTC. The chain links TRBV6-1 to TRBJ2-7; 8 nucleotides match TRBD2. Germline V gives CDR1 MNHNS, CDR2 SASEGT. V dropped 3 bases and J dropped 6; count of bases not matched to a gene: 10. CDR3 size: 15 residues.

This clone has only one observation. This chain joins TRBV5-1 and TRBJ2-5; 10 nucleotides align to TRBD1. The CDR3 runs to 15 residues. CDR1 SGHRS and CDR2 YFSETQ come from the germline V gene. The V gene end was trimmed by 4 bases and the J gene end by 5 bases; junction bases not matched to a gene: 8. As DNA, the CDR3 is TGCGCCAGCAGCACCGGACAGGGGGTGTGGGAGACCCAGTACTTC. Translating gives CASSTGQGVWETQYF.

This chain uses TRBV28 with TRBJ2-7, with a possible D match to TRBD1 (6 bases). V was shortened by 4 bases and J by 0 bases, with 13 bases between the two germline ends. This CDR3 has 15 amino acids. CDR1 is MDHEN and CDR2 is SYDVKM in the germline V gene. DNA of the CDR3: TGTGCCAGCAGTTACCAGGGGTTTTACTCCTACGAGCAGTACTTC. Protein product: CASSYQGFYSYEQYF.